The T cell receptor beta chain described here comes from a study of immune evolution from preneoplasia to lung adenocarcinoma. The CDR3 contains 16 residues. V dropped 5 bases and J dropped 6 bases, with 23 bases sitting between them. Germline CDR1 SGHTA, CDR2 FQGNSA. The data were produced by immunoSEQ multiplex PCR, yet TCRdb's version contains in-frame clones alone and is incomplete. The table shows approximately 8,600 clones, with approximately 79% occurring only once. Material: FFPE minimally invasive lung adenocarcinoma tissue. The V gene is TRBV7-2, the J gene TRBJ2-7; no clear D. The clonotype originates from a donor of 70 years or more with lung adenocarcinoma. Written as DNA, the CDR3 is TGTGCCAGCAGCCCGCCCGGTCGTGGAAGTCTCGGCGAGCAGTACTTC. It specifies CASSPPGRGSLGEQYF.